This T cell receptor (beta chain) emerged from a study of post-analysis software for immune sequencing data. The wider study: Recorded disease courses covered relapsing-remitting, secondary progressive and progressive-relapsing multiple sclerosis. Some patients had no subtype annotation. Study conclusions and caveats: Five TRBV segments, including TRBV5-6, TRBV5-1 and TRBV20-1, were more frequent in patients than controls. Normalized Chao1 diversity in multiple sclerosis patients fell significantly below that of controls.

Each TCR beta cDNA library carried unique molecular identifiers. With roughly 1 to 11 million T cells as the source, a few hundred thousand cDNA molecules resulted. TCRdb recomputed calls from the PCR reads with MiXCR, one row per CDR3 protein. The data contain roughly 670,000 distinct CDR3 sequences, 55% to 60% of them singletons. CDR1 and CDR2 from the germline V gene are MNHNS and SASEGT. CDR3 length: 14 amino acids. On this clonotype itself: The antigen is not known. An end of the junction does not agree with germline; a read error may underlie this.

Sequenced input: blood. The V call is TRBV6-1, the J call TRBJ1-5, with D unclear. The sequence was collected from a girl aged 2 to 9 with multiple sclerosis. CDR3 nucleotide sequence: TGTGCCAGCAGGGAAGCCTCATGGAATCAGCCCCAGCATTTT. Translating gives CASREASWNQPQHF.